Each of the 8 T cell receptor beta chains below was sequenced from the same sample in a study of human T cells and chemical hapten exposure. TCRdb used MiXCR to reprocess the RACE reads, holding one entry per CDR3 protein. Among approximately 97,000 distinct CDR3 sequences listed, about an eighth were seen once. The time point: patch test 2, 6 weeks after DPC sensitization. Sample treatment: therapeutic diphenylcyclopropenone sensitization with weekly scalp DPC. This sample comprised whole blood, obtained in connection with sensitization to the hapten diphenylcyclopropenone (DPC). These receptors were obtained from a woman aged 40 to 50 with alopecia areata. Some clones in this sample may be carry-over from other donors' samples.

This sequence joins TRBV3-1 and TRBJ2-3; D possibly matches TRBD1 or TRBD2 (5 bases each). Trimming took 3 bases from V and 3 from J, leaving 7 bases between them. The CDR3 consists of 13 residues. Germline assignment: CDR1 LGHDT and CDR2 YNNKEL (reference sequence). CDR3 sequence reads: CASSQWGTDTQYF. The CDR3 nucleotides read TGTGCCAGCAGCCAGTGGGGGACAGATACGCAGTATTTT.

This clonotype was seen a few times. J is TRBJ1-2 and V is TRBV7-2; D is ambiguous. The germline V and J ends were trimmed by 1 base and 2 bases, with 8 bases remaining between them. The CDR3 has 14 amino acids. CDR1 and CDR2 from the germline V gene are SGHTA and FQGNSA. The CDR3 nucleotides read TGTGCCAGCAGCTTAGGACATAAGAACTATGGCTACACCTTC. This gives the protein CASSLGHKNYGYTF.

The gene calls are TRBV7-9 and TRBJ2-7, with D possibly being TRBD1 (5 bases). Per the germline V gene, CDR1 is SEHNR and CDR2 is FQNEAQ (reference sequence). This CDR3 has 15 residues. V lost 1 base and J lost 1, with 11 bases in between. The CDR3 loop is CASSLGFQGSYEQYF. The CDR3, as DNA: TGTGCCAGCAGCTTAGGCTTCCAGGGTTCCTACGAGCAGTACTTC.

There are many counts of this clonotype. The chain uses TRBV12-3 or TRBV12-4 and TRBJ1-1; TRBD1 matches 11 bases. The trim removed 4 bases at V and 11 bases at J, leaving 6 bases unmatched. The length of the CDR3 is 13 residues. CDR3 in amino acids: CASSSVDRGQAFF. The CDR3 DNA is TGTGCCAGCAGTTCCGTGGACAGGGGGCAGGCTTTCTTT.

The sample holds a few counts of this clonotype. V and J are TRBV11-1 and TRBJ1-1; D is unclear. The CDR3 covers 14 residues. V lost 6 bases and J lost 2, with 13 bases in between. Per germline, CDR1 SGHAT and CDR2 FQDESV (reference sequence). The CDR3 is CASRPATVNTEAFF. For the CDR3, the DNA is TGTGCCAGCAGGCCCGCTACGGTAAACACTGAAGCTTTCTTT.

This clonotype was counted at least ten times. V is TRBV4-3 and J is TRBJ2-5; TRBD1 aligns across 12 bases. The CDR3 has 19 amino acids. CDR1 LGHNA and CDR2 YSLEER come from the germline V gene. The ends lost 4 bases at V and 4 bases at J; junction bases unmatched: 16. Here the CDR3 DNA reads TGCGCCAGCAGCCTCTCCGGGCGGGGACAGGGGGCAGGTGTAGAGACCCAGTACTTC. Translation: CASSLSGRGQGAGVETQYF.

V usage is TRBV6-6 and J usage is TRBJ1-2; tentatively, D is TRBD1 (6 bases). Germline loops: CDR1 MNHNY, CDR2 SVGAGI (reference sequence). The CDR3 extends over 16 amino acids. The germline V and J ends were trimmed by 8 bases and 0 bases, with 19 bases remaining between them. The CDR3, as DNA: TGTGCCAGCGGCCCTCTCGCGGGGGCGGCTAACTATGGCTACACCTTC. Its protein product is CASGPLAGAANYGYTF.

This rearrangement joins TRBV10-2 to TRBJ1-6; D call uncertain. The CDR3 contains 14 residues. Per germline, CDR1 WSHSY and CDR2 SAAADI. V was cut by 3 bases and J by 4 bases, with 7 bases left in between. Here the CDR3 DNA reads TGCGCCAGCAGTGACAGGCAGTATAATTCACCCCTCCACTTT. It yields the protein CASSDRQYNSPLHF.